Presented here are 2 T cell receptor beta chains from one specimen sequenced in a study of radiotherapy plus CTLA-4 blockade in lung cancer. TCRdb keeps only in-frame clones here, not all; method: immunoSEQ multiplex PCR. The sample consists of about 31,000 clones, 60% to 80% of them appearing once. The sample in question was peripheral blood, obtained from a patient treated with radiotherapy plus ipilimumab. The receptors stem from a human donor with non-small cell lung cancer whose response to radiotherapy plus ipilimumab could not be evaluated.

V gene TRBV10-3 combines with J gene TRBJ2-2; 10 bases are shared with TRBD1. Losses at the gene ends were 3 bases for V and 3 bases for J; bases not matched to a gene: 7. Germline CDR1 and CDR2: ENHRY and SYGVKD. This CDR3 spans 17 amino acids. The CDR3 sequence: CAISDWTGGTDTGELFF. The CDR3 coding sequence is TGTGCCATCAGTGACTGGACAGGGGGTACGGACACCGGGGAGCTGTTTTTT.

The chain employs TRBV11-2 and TRBJ2-7; D remains unclear. Germline V lookup: CDR1 SGHAT, CDR2 FQNNGV. Trimming pared 1 base from V and 0 bases from J, leaving 10 bases between. This CDR3 spans 15 amino acids. CDR3 amino acids: CASSLVAVSSYEQYF. The CDR3 DNA sequence: TGTGCCAGCAGCTTAGTTGCGGTAAGCTCCTACGAGCAGTACTTC.